The clone carrying this TCR beta chain was counted at least ten times. The sample is drawn from a study of T-cell reconstitution after alpha-beta-depleted transplantation in children. Unique molecular identifiers featured in how the TCRbeta library was prepared. TCRdb passed the PCR reads through MiXCR, listing each CDR3 protein once. Of 550,000 to 800,000 distinct CDR3 sequences in the sample, around 13% were seen once. This TCR came from a girl aged 2-9 years with congenital amegakaryocytic thrombocytopenia, due to receive a stem cell transplant. This specimen was PBMCs, taken before TCRalphabeta/CD19-depleted stem cell transplant.

The CDR3 sequence is CSARLDLGGSYNEQFF. CDR3 bases: TGCAGTGCTAGATTAGATCTAGGGGGGTCCTACAATGAGCAGTTCTTC. The genes are TRBV20-1 and TRBJ2-1; TRBD1 or TRBD2 may be the D gene (6 bases each). Trimming took off 2 bases at V and 1 base at J, with 15 bases between the two ends. Germline V CDR1 and CDR2: DFQATT, SNEGSKA (reference sequence). This CDR3 spans 16 amino acids.